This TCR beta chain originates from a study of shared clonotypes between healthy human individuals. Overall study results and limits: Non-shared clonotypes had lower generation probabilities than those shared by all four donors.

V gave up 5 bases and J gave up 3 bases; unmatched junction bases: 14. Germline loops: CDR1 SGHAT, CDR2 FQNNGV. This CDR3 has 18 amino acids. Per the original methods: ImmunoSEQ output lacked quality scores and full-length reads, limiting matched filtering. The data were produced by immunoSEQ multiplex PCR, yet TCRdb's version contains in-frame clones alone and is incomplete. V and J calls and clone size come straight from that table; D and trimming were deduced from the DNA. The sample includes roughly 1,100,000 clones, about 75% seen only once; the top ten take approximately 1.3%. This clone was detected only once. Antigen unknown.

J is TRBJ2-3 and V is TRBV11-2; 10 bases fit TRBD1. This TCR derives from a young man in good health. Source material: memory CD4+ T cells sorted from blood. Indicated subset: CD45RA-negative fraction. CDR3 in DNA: TGTGCCAGCAGCCTGAAAGCTCCCGGGACAGGGGCAACAGATACGCAGTATTTT. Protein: CASSLKAPGTGATDTQYF.